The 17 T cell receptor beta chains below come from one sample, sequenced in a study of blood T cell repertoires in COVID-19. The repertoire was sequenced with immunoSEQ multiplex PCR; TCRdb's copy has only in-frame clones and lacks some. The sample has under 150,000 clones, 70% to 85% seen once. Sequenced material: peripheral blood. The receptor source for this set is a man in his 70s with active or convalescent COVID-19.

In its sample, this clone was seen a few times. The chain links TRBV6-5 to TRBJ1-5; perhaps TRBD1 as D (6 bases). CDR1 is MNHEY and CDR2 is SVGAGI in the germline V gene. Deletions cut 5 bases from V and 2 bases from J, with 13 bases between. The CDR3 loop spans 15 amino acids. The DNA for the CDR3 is TGTGCCAGCAGTCCCACAGGGAAGGGCAATCAGCCCCAGCATTTT. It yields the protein CASSPTGKGNQPQHF.

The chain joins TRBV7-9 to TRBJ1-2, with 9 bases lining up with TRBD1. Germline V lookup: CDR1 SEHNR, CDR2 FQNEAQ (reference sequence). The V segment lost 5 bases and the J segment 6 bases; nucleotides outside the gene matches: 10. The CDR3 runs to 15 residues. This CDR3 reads CASSTGQGLLNGYTF. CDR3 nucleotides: TGTGCCAGCAGCACGGGACAGGGCCTTTTGAATGGCTACACCTTC. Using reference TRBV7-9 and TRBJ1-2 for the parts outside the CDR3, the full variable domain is DTGVSQNPRHKITKRGQNVTFRCDPISEHNRLYWYRQTLGQGPEFLTYFQNEAQLEKSRLLSDRFSAERPKGSFSTLEIQRTEQGDSAMYLCASSTGQGLLNGYTFGSGTRLTVV.

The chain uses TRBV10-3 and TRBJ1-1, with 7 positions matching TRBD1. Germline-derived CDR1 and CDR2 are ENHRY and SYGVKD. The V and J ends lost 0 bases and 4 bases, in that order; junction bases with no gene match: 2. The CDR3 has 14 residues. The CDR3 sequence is CAISESNRGTEAFF. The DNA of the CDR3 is TGTGCCATCAGTGAGTCAAACAGGGGCACTGAAGCTTTCTTT.

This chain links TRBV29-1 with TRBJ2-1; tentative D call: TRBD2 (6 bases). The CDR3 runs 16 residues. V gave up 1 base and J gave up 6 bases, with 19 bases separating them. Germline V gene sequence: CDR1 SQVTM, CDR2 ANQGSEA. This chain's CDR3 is CSVEVSLKRAGNEQFF. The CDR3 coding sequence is TGCAGCGTTGAAGTCTCTCTGAAGCGGGCAGGCAATGAGCAGTTCTTC.

The CDR3: CASSRGGSYNEQFF. The CDR3 DNA sequence: TGTGCCAGCAGTCGAGGGGGCTCCTACAATGAGCAGTTCTTC. This chain links TRBV6-2 or TRBV6-3 with TRBJ2-1, with D tentatively TRBD1 (6 bases). The CDR3 has 14 amino acids. From germline, CDR1 is MNHEY and CDR2 SVGEGT. Trimming removed 5 bases at V and 0 bases at J, with 8 bases between.

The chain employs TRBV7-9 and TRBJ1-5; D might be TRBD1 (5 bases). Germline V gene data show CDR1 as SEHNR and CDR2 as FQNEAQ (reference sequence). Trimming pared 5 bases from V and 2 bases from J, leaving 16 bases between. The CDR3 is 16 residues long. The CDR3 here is CASSASGSRGNQPQHF. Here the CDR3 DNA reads TGTGCCAGCAGCGCCTCGGGTAGCAGGGGCAATCAGCCCCAGCATTTT.

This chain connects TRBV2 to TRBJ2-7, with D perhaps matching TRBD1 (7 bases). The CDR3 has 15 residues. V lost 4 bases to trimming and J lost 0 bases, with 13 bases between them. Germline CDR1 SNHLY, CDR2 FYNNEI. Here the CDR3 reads CASSAPGGGSYEQYF. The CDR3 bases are TGTGCCAGCAGTGCCCCAGGGGGAGGCTCCTACGAGCAGTACTTC.

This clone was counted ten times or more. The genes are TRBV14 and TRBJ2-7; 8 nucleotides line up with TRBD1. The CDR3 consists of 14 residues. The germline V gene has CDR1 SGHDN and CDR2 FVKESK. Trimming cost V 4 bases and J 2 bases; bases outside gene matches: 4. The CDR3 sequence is CASSLGQGTYEQYF. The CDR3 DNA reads TGTGCCAGCAGCCTTGGACAGGGAACCTACGAGCAGTACTTC.

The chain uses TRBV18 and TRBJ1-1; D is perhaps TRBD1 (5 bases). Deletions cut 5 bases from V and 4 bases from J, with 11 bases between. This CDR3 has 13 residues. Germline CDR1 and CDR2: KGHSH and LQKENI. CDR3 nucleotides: TGTGCCAGCTCAAGGGAGGGGCGCACTGAAGCTTTCTTT. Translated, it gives CASSREGRTEAFF.

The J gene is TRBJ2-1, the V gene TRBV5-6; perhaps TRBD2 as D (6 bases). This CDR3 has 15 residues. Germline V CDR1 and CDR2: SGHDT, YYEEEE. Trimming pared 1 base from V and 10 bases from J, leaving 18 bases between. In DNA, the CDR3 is TGTGCCAGCAGCTTGTTGGTGCGGGGATCAGGAGAGCAGTTCTTC. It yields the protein CASSLLVRGSGEQFF. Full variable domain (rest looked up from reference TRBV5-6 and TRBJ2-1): DAGVTQSPTHLIKTRGQQVTLRCSPKSGHDTVSWYQQALGQGPQFIFQYYEEEERQRGNFPDRFSGHQFPNYSSELNVNALLLGDSALYLCASSLLVRGSGEQFFGPGTRLTVL.

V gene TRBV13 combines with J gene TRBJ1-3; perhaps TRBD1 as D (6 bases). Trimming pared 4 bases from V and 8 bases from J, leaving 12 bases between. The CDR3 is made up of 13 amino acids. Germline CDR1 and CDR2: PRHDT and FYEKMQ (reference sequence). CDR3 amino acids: CASSSRGADTIYF. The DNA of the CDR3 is TGTGCCAGCAGCTCTCGGGGGGCGGACACCATATATTTT. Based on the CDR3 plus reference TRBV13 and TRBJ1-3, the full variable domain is AAGVIQSPRHLIKEKRETATLKCYPIPRHDTVYWYQQGPGQDPQFLISFYEKMQSDKGSIPDRFSAQQFSDYHSELNMSSLELGDSALYFCASSSRGADTIYFGEGSWLTVV.

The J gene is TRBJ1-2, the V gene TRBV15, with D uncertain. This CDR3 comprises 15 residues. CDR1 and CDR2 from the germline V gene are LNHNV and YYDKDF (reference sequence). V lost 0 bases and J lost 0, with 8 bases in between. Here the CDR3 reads CATSRDHRTNYGYTF. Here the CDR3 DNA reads TGTGCCACCAGCAGAGATCACAGAACTAACTATGGCTACACCTTC.

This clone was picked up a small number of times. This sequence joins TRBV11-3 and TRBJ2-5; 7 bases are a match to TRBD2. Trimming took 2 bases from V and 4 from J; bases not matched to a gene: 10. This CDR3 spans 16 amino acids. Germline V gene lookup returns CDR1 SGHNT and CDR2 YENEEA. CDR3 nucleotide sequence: TGTGCCAGCAGCTTATTCGGGGGAGGGATTGGAGAGACCCAGTACTTC. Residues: CASSLFGGGIGETQYF.

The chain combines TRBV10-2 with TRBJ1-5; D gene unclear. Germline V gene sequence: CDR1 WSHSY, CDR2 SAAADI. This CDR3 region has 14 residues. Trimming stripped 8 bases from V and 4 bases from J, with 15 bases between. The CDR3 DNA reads TGCGCCAGCCGCCCACCGGGAGAAAATCAGCCCCAGCATTTT. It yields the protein CASRPPGENQPQHF.

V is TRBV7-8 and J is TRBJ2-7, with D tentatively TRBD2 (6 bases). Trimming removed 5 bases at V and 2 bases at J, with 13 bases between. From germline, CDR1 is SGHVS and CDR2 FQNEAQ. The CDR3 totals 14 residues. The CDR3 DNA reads TGTGCCAGCAGCCGGGACTTAACGACCTACGAGCAGTACTTC. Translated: CASSRDLTTYEQYF.

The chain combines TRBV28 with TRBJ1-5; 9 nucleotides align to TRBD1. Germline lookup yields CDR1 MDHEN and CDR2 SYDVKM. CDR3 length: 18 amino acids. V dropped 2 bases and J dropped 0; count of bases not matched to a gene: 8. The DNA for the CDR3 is TGTGCCAGCAGTTTAGGGACAGGGCCCCTCTATAGCAATCAGCCCCAGCATTTT. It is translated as CASSLGTGPLYSNQPQHF.

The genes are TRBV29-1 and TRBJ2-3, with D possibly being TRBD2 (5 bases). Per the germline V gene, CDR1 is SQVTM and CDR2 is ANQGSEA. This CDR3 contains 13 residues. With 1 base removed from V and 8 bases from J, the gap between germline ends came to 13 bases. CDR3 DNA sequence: TGCAGCGTTGAAGGAGGGTTGGGCGGTACGCAGTATTTT. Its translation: CSVEGGLGGTQYF.